This passage covers 20 T cell receptor beta chains from one sample sequenced in a study of blood T cell repertoires in COVID-19. Here immunoSEQ multiplex PCR was the method, and the copy in TCRdb shows in-frame clones only, minus some. Here the sample spans about 97,000 clones, 92% being singletons. The sample consisted of peripheral blood. All receptors derive from a woman in her fifties or sixties with COVID-19, enrolled during active disease.

This chain links TRBV9 with TRBJ1-3, with D possibly TRBD1 on 5 matching bases. The CDR3 length is 16 residues. V shed 2 bases and J shed 4 bases, with 16 bases lying between them. Germline CDR1 reads SGDLS; CDR2 reads YYNGEE. In DNA form, the CDR3 reads TGTGCCAGCAGCGTCGCACCCGGGACTTACGGAAACACCATATATTTT. The encoded protein is CASSVAPGTYGNTIYF.

V gene TRBV6-5 combines with J gene TRBJ1-1; 7 positions match TRBD1. J gave up 7 bases and V 7 bases, and 9 bases lay outside the gene matches. CDR3 length: 13 amino acids. In germline, CDR1 is MNHEY, CDR2 SVGAGI. This CDR3 reads CASTRAGTVEAFF. The CDR3 nucleotides read TGTGCCAGCACTCGCGCCGGGACAGTTGAAGCTTTCTTT.

The J gene is TRBJ2-7, the V gene TRBV7-9; the D gene is possibly TRBD1 (6 bases). The CDR3 length is 14 residues. Deletions cut 5 bases from V and 2 bases from J, with 13 bases between. Germline loops: CDR1 SEHNR, CDR2 FQNEAQ (reference sequence). The CDR3 DNA reads TGTGCCAGCAGCCCCCCGGACAGAGCCTACGAGCAGTACTTC. This translates into CASSPPDRAYEQYF.

The chain is built from TRBV10-3 and TRBJ1-1; no firm D call. V was clipped by 2 bases and J by 5 bases, with 12 bases between them. CDR1 ENHRY and CDR2 SYGVKD come from the germline V gene. This CDR3 region has 14 residues. The CDR3 region is CAISEPGLSTEAFF. The CDR3 DNA is TGTGCCATCAGTGAGCCAGGACTATCGACTGAAGCTTTCTTT.

This rearrangement joins TRBV19 to TRBJ1-5; TRBD1 matches at 12 bases. The CDR3 consists of 18 residues. V lost 3 bases to trimming and J lost 6 bases; unmatched junction nucleotides: 12. CDR1 and CDR2 from the germline V gene are LNHDA and SQIVND (reference sequence). DNA for the CDR3: TGTGCCAGTAGTATTAGAGGGGGGACAGGGGGCGCGGTTCAGCCCCAGCATTTT. It encodes CASSIRGGTGGAVQPQHF.

The chain combines TRBV11-2 with TRBJ2-7, with 7 bases aligning to TRBD1. V shed 1 base, J shed 3 bases, and the junction held 3 bases outside the gene matches. CDR1 and CDR2 (germline): SGHAT, FQNNGV. The CDR3 sequence is 14 residues long. Written as DNA, the CDR3 is TGTGCCAGCAGCTTAGCGTGGACAGGCTACGAGCAGTACGTC. Its protein product is CASSLAWTGYEQYV.

This clone came up once. The V and J genes are TRBV5-1 and TRBJ2-5; TRBD1 matches 12 bases. The CDR3 contains 15 residues. Per the germline V gene, CDR1 is SGHRS and CDR2 is YFSETQ. V dropped 5 bases and J dropped 5; count of bases not matched to a gene: 7. CDR3 DNA sequence: TGCGCCAGCAGGACGGGACAGGGGGCGCGGGAGACCCAGTACTTC. It yields the protein CASRTGQGARETQYF.

V gene TRBV29-1 combines with J gene TRBJ2-1; D uncertain. CDR1 and CDR2 (germline): SQVTM, ANQGSEA. Trimming pared 7 bases from V and 0 bases from J, leaving 16 bases between. The CDR3 totals 15 residues. The CDR3 sequence is CSALLRLGSYNEQFF. The CDR3 bases are TGCAGCGCCCTCTTGAGGCTCGGCTCCTACAATGAGCAGTTCTTC.

This rearrangement joins TRBV18 to TRBJ1-3; D is uncertain. Per the germline V gene, CDR1 is KGHSH and CDR2 is LQKENI. The CDR3 runs 14 residues. Trimming pared 2 bases from V and 2 bases from J, leaving 7 bases between. Here the CDR3 DNA reads TGTGCCAGCTCACCAGGAGTAACTGGAAACACCATATATTTT. Its protein is CASSPGVTGNTIYF.

The chain links TRBV7-8 to TRBJ1-1; 9 nucleotides align to TRBD1. The germline V gene encodes CDR1 SGHVS and CDR2 FQNEAQ. Trimming removed 4 bases from V and 1 base from J; junction bases left unmatched: 4. The CDR3 loop spans 15 amino acids. CDR3 sequence reads: CASSSHRGRNTEAFF. For the CDR3, the DNA is TGTGCCAGCAGCTCACACAGGGGGCGGAACACTGAAGCTTTCTTT.

V is TRBV6-5 and J is TRBJ2-2; tentative D call: TRBD1 (6 bases). The CDR3 length is 14 residues. Per germline, CDR1 MNHEY and CDR2 SVGAGI. Trimming stripped 7 bases from V and 5 bases from J, with 14 bases between. Here the CDR3 DNA reads TGTGCCAGCAACGGAGTACAGGGTACCGGGGAGCTGTTTTTT. This encodes CASNGVQGTGELFF.

The chain links TRBV7-8 to TRBJ2-7; 9 bases fit TRBD1. V lost 2 bases, J lost 3 bases, and 11 bases stayed unmatched. The length of the CDR3 is 17 residues. CDR1 is SGHVS and CDR2 is FQNEAQ in the germline V gene. As DNA, the CDR3 is TGTGCCAGCAGCTTACTGCCGGGGGACAGGGACAGCTACGAGCAGTACTTC. Its protein is CASSLLPGDRDSYEQYF.

The chain couples TRBV5-1 to TRBJ2-7; TRBD2 matches 9 bases. The CDR3 length is 14 residues. Per germline, CDR1 SGHRS and CDR2 YFSETQ. J lost 6 bases, V lost 4 bases, and 8 bases had no gene match. Here the CDR3 reads CASSPWVAGVEQYF. The CDR3 DNA sequence: TGCGCCAGCAGCCCCTGGGTAGCGGGGGTCGAGCAGTACTTC.

The chain employs TRBV7-2 and TRBJ1-4; the match to TRBD1 covers 9 bases. Looked up from germline, CDR1 is SGHTA and CDR2 is FQGNSA. V was pared by 4 bases and J by 8 bases, with 5 bases of the junction left unmatched. The CDR3 length is 14 residues. CDR3 amino acids: CASSSWTGEEKLFF. CDR3 sequence (DNA): TGTGCCAGCAGCTCGTGGACAGGGGAGGAAAAACTGTTTTTT.

The chain recombines TRBV7-8 with TRBJ2-4; the D is unclear. Germline lookup yields CDR1 SGHVS and CDR2 FQNEAQ. The germline V and J ends were trimmed by 4 bases and 6 bases, with 16 bases remaining between them. The CDR3 extends over 15 amino acids. CDR3 sequence (DNA): TGTGCCAGCAGCTCCCCCCCCGCGGTCAGAAACATTCAGTACTTC. It encodes CASSSPPAVRNIQYF. Supplemented by reference TRBV7-8 and TRBJ2-4, the full variable domain reads GAGVSQSPRYKVAKRGQDVALRCDPISGHVSLFWYQQALGQGPEFLTYFQNEAQLDKSGLPSDRFFAERPEGSVSTLKIQRTQQEDSAVYLCASSSPPAVRNIQYFGAGTRLSVL.

The gene calls are TRBV27 and TRBJ1-1, with no clear D. This CDR3 is built from 13 residues. V was shortened by 3 bases and J by 4 bases, with 9 bases between the two germline ends. Germline CDR1 and CDR2: MNHEY and SMNVEV (reference sequence). The CDR3 nucleotides are TGTGCCAGCAGTTTGGGCAGTTTCACTGAAGCTTTCTTT. Its protein is CASSLGSFTEAFF.

The chain carries TRBV5-1 and TRBJ2-1; 8 bases line up with TRBD2. This CDR3 spans 17 amino acids. The junction had 5 bases not matched to a gene; V was cut back by 0 bases and J by 0 bases. Germline V gene sequence: CDR1 SGHRS, CDR2 YFSETQ. The CDR3 is CASSLVAGGPSYNEQFF. In nucleotides, the CDR3 is TGCGCCAGCAGCTTGGTCGCGGGGGGACCCTCCTACAATGAGCAGTTCTTC.

The chain couples TRBV28 to TRBJ2-7; 9 nucleotides line up with TRBD1. This CDR3 has 14 amino acids. The V gene's germline CDR1 is MDHEN and CDR2 SYDVKM. V lost 6 bases to trimming and J lost 1 base; unmatched junction nucleotides: 4. CDR3 in amino acids: CASRPTGGSYEQYF. Here the CDR3 DNA reads TGTGCCAGCAGACCGACAGGGGGTTCCTACGAGCAGTACTTC.

The CDR3 region has the DNA TGTGCCAGCGTCCCGACAGGCGGTAACGAGCAGTACTTC. Encoded protein: CASVPTGGNEQYF. The V gene is TRBV6-4, the J gene TRBJ2-7; tentatively, D is TRBD1 (6 bases). V gave up 8 bases and J gave up 5 bases, with 16 bases separating them. CDR1 and CDR2 from the germline V gene are MRHNA and SNTAGT. The CDR3 has 13 amino acids.

V usage is TRBV19 and J usage is TRBJ1-2; 8 bases match TRBD1. Germline V gene sequence: CDR1 LNHDA, CDR2 SQIVND (reference sequence). The CDR3 is 16 amino acids. Losses at the gene ends were 1 base for V and 3 bases for J; bases not matched to a gene: 7. The CDR3 sequence: CASSIGWTGSDYGYTF. The CDR3 DNA follows: TGTGCCAGTAGTATAGGCTGGACAGGGTCCGACTATGGCTACACCTTC.